This passage covers 8 T cell receptor beta chains from one sample sequenced in a study of beta chain features in type 1 diabetes. Expressed TCRB transcripts were sequenced, since all the RNA that had been isolated was reverse transcribed. The method was immunoSEQ multiplex PCR; TCRdb's version includes in-frame clones alone and lacks a portion of them. This table holds 250,000 to 350,000 clones, roughly 9.6% found once. The sample consisted of naive CD4+ T cells from blood. These receptors came from a young woman in good health.

The chain carries TRBV5-1 and TRBJ2-5; the D gene is possibly TRBD1 (5 bases). Germline loops: CDR1 SGHRS, CDR2 YFSETQ. The CDR3 runs to 13 residues. Trimming stripped 4 bases from V and 2 bases from J, with 9 bases between. The CDR3 loop is CASSAQVQETQYF. CDR3 DNA: TGCGCCAGCAGCGCACAGGTTCAAGAGACCCAGTACTTC.

This clone was observed a handful of times. The chain couples TRBV28 to TRBJ2-1, with D possibly TRBD1 on 5 matching bases. Per the germline V gene, CDR1 is MDHEN and CDR2 is SYDVKM. There are 15 residues in the CDR3. V was trimmed by 5 bases and J by 5 bases, leaving 16 bases between them. The CDR3 DNA sequence: TGTGCCAGCAGTCATGGGGCCGAAGCTAACAATGAGCAGTTCTTC. Encoded protein: CASSHGAEANNEQFF.

The chain combines TRBV27 with TRBJ1-2; TRBD1 matches at 10 bases. The CDR3 has 15 residues. Germline CDR1 and CDR2: MNHEY and SMNVEV (reference sequence). V shed 6 bases and J 4 bases; nucleotides not matched to a gene: 8. CDR3 nucleotides: TGTGCCAGCAGGTCCCCTCGGACAGGGGGCTATGGCTACACCTTC. As protein: CASRSPRTGGYGYTF.

The chain recombines TRBV7-2 with TRBJ2-5; 9 bases fit TRBD1. The DNA end lines up better with TRBJ2-7; the J call may be wrong. The CDR3 runs 14 residues. The germline gives CDR1 SGHTA, CDR2 FQGNSA. This CDR3 is CASSARQGGNEQYF. The CDR3 DNA sequence: TGTGCCAGCAGCGCAAGACAGGGGGGGAACGAGCAGTACTTC.

This clone was seen a few times. The CDR3 sequence: CASSWTGSGETQYF. CDR3 nucleotides: TGTGCCAGCAGCTGGACAGGGTCGGGGGAGACCCAGTACTTC. The rearrangement uses TRBV5-6 and TRBJ2-5, with TRBD1 identical over 8 bases. The V gene's germline CDR1 is SGHDT and CDR2 YYEEEE. The CDR3 is 14 residues long. V lost 3 bases and J lost 5; bases outside the gene matches: 6.

This chain links TRBV5-1 with TRBJ2-3; TRBD2 aligns across 10 bases. V lost 5 bases and J lost 2; bases outside the gene matches: 11. In germline, CDR1 is SGHRS, CDR2 YFSETQ. The CDR3 extends over 17 amino acids. CDR3 in DNA: TGCGCCAGCAGAGTCGGACTAGCGGACATATACACAGATACGCAGTATTTT. Translation: CASRVGLADIYTDTQYF.

This sequence joins TRBV29-1 and TRBJ1-2; 8 bases are shared with TRBD1. J lost 7 bases, V lost 6 bases, and 10 bases had no gene match. CDR1 and CDR2 from the germline V gene are SQVTM and ANQGSEA. This CDR3 has 13 residues. The CDR3 DNA follows: TGCAGCGTAGGTCAGGGGGCAGCCTTTGGCTACACCTTC. Translating it yields CSVGQGAAFGYTF.

This clone was detected only a few times. The CDR3 loop is CASSLLRVREQYF. The CDR3 DNA reads TGTGCCAGCAGCCTACTCAGGGTGAGAGAGCAGTACTTC. The genes are TRBV2 and TRBJ2-7; perhaps TRBD1 as D (5 bases). The V end lost 6 bases, the J end lost 7 bases, and 16 bases lay between the germline ends. CDR3 size: 13 residues. Germline V gives CDR1 SNHLY, CDR2 FYNNEI.